This T cell receptor (beta chain) is drawn from a study of blood T cell repertoires in COVID-19. Study summary: COVID-19 samples collected from the United States, Italy and Spain covered acute and convalescent phases. T cells, B-cell-depleted T cells, or PBMCs provided the cDNA or gDNA that served as material.

In the original analysis: By means of reference gene primer amplification, nucleated cell counts were estimated. The table came from immunoSEQ multiplex PCR; TCRdb's copy has only in-frame clones and leaves some out. D and trimming come from the DNA, and the V and J calls and clone size come from that table. The sample lists about 97,000 clones; 85% to 95% were seen once. Source material: peripheral blood. The TCR was taken from a middle-aged man with active COVID-19.

This chain's CDR3 is CATSDTTGRSYNEQFF. The DNA for the CDR3 is TGTGCCACCAGTGACACGACAGGGAGGTCCTACAATGAGCAGTTCTTC. The V and J genes are TRBV24-1 and TRBJ2-1; a weak D match, TRBD1 (7 bases). The germline gives CDR1 KGHDR, CDR2 SFDVKD. CDR3 length: 16 residues. V was cut by 4 bases and J by 1 base, with 13 bases left in between.